Below are 8 T cell receptor beta chains sequenced from a single sample in a study of graft-versus-host responses after intestinal transplantation (dated by TCRdb to 2020 to 2023). The library was generated by the immunoSEQ multiplex PCR assay. TCRdb provides this immuneACCESS table in a form limited to in-frame rearrangements. Some clones are lacking; in checked studies, under half of them reflect an unresolved V gene, and why the rest are absent is not known. Here the sample has fewer than 70,000 clones; 80% to 95% occur a single time. Around 6.7% of the sample rests with the top ten. The starting material was bone marrow, obtained less than 750 days after intestinal transplantation. The receptors derive from a human patient who received an intestinal transplant, so some T cells may come from the graft donor.

V and J are TRBV6-5 and TRBJ2-7; no reliable D call. The V and J ends lost 5 bases and 5 bases respectively, with 13 bases between them. This CDR3 is built from 13 residues. CDR1 is MNHEY and CDR2 is SVGAGI in the germline V gene. CDR3 loop: CASSGIATHEQYF. The CDR3 nucleotides are TGTGCCAGCAGTGGGATTGCGACCCACGAGCAGTACTTC.

V usage is TRBV21-1 and J usage is TRBJ2-7; the D call in the table, TRBD2, was not verified against the DNA. TRBV21-1 is a known pseudogene. The CDR3 has 18 residues. The CDR3 DNA is TGTGCCAGCAGCAAAGAGGTACTCCCTACCGGGACTAGCAACGAGCAGTACTTC. It encodes CASSKEVLPTGTSNEQYF.

The chain is built from TRBV7-3 and TRBJ2-3, with D perhaps matching TRBD1 or TRBD2 (5 bases each). V was cut by 2 bases and J by 2 bases, with 14 bases left in between. The germline V gene encodes CDR1 SGHTA and CDR2 FQGTGA. The CDR3 runs to 16 residues. The CDR3 here is CASSLGASSTTDTQYF. The CDR3 bases are TGTGCCAGCAGCTTAGGGGCTAGCTCTACCACAGATACGCAGTATTTT.

This sequence joins TRBV29-1 and TRBJ1-2; 8 bases are shared with TRBD1. V shed 7 bases, J shed 0 bases, and the junction held 4 bases outside the gene matches. There are 13 residues in the CDR3. CDR1 is SQVTM, CDR2 ANQGSEA, per germline. The CDR3 here is CSGGQGTNYGYTF. CDR3 nucleotides: TGCAGCGGAGGACAGGGAACTAACTATGGCTACACCTTC. The full variable domain, its missing parts supplied by reference TRBV29-1 and TRBJ1-2, is SAVISQKPSRDICQRGTSLTIQCQVDSQVTMMFWYRQQPGQSLTLIATANQGSEATYESGFVIDKFPISRPNLTFSTLTVSNMSPEDSSIYLCSGGQGTNYGYTFGSGTRLTVV.

There are a few counts of this clone. This sequence joins TRBV6-5 and TRBJ2-7; 16 bases are a match to TRBD2. The CDR3 has 15 amino acids. CDR1 and CDR2 (germline): MNHEY, SVGAGI. J lost 5 bases, V lost 6 bases, and 4 bases had no gene match. CDR3 DNA sequence: TGTGCCAGCAGCCCCGGGACTAGCGGGAGGGACGAGCAGTACTTC. Protein sequence: CASSPGTSGRDEQYF.

The chain employs TRBV6-6 and TRBJ2-7, with D hard to call. The CDR3 is made up of 13 amino acids. The V end was cut by 2 bases, the J end by 3 bases, with 8 bases between. In germline, CDR1 is MNHNY, CDR2 SVGAGI (reference sequence). Here the CDR3 reads CASSYGPDYEQYF. DNA of the CDR3: TGTGCCAGCAGTTACGGTCCCGACTACGAGCAGTACTTC.

The chain joins TRBV14 to TRBJ2-5; the D gene is possibly TRBD2 (6 bases). Trimming pared 3 bases from V and 4 bases from J, leaving 15 bases between. The CDR3 is 15 amino acids. The V gene's germline CDR1 is SGHDN and CDR2 FVKESK. The CDR3 protein is CASSQLLGEVETQYF. The CDR3 DNA sequence: TGTGCCAGCAGCCAGCTCCTAGGGGAGGTAGAGACCCAGTACTTC.

The sample holds a few counts of this clone. The chain has TRBV6-1 and TRBJ1-1, with 7 bases aligning to TRBD1. This CDR3 contains 13 residues. Per the germline V gene, CDR1 is MNHNS and CDR2 is SASEGT. V trimming: 6 bases; J trimming: 2 bases; junction bases outside the gene matches: 3. CDR3 protein: CASSRTGNTEAFF. CDR3 sequence (DNA): TGTGCCAGCAGCCGGACAGGAAACACTGAAGCTTTCTTT.